The sequence of this TCR beta chain was determined in a study of blood T cell repertoires in COVID-19. Study details: COVID-19 samples, acute and convalescent, were from the United States, Italy and Spain. The analysed material was cDNA or gDNA that came from T cells, B-cell-depleted T cells, or PBMCs.

As originally analysed: Estimation of nucleated cell counts was performed using reference gene primer amplification. Sequencing was performed with immunoSEQ multiplex PCR; in TCRdb, only in-frame clones are kept and a portion is missing. V and J calls plus clone size are reproduced from that table; the DNA served to infer D and trimming. Of 200,000 to 250,000 clones in the sample, more than 65% are singletons; the top ten hold roughly 3%. The sample was peripheral blood. The TCR comes from a woman in her 30s who had recovered from COVID-19.

The CDR3 DNA reads as TGTGCCAGCAGCGCAGTAATAGGACTCCAAGAGACCCAGTACTTC. This encodes CASSAVIGLQETQYF. The chain joins TRBV11-2 to TRBJ2-5; TRBD2 might be the D (5 bases). Between the trimmed V and J ends, which lost 5 bases and 1 base, there was a span of 14 bases. This CDR3 region has 15 residues. CDR1 and CDR2 from the germline V gene are SGHAT and FQNNGV.